This T cell receptor (beta chain) came from a study of T cell responses to AZD1222 COVID-19 vaccine. Study information: Some second doses came at about 4 weeks and others at about 12 weeks; these were pooled.

The method was immunoSEQ multiplex PCR; TCRdb's version includes in-frame clones alone and lacks a portion of them. Among some 130,000 clones listed, about nine tenths were seen once. Broader study findings: Without day 14 samples, only post-peak T cell repertoires were studied. Spike-wide vaccine-associated CD4 TCRs dominated at 160-218 and 743-854. Clonal diversity was possibly underestimated, and the donors were mostly white British, with more females.

As regards this clone: The antigen remains unidentified.

There are 14 residues in the CDR3. Looked up from germline, CDR1 is MRHNA and CDR2 is SNTAGT. Trimming left V 6 bases short and J 0 bases short, with 11 bases between. The TCR comes from an adult in good health. Sequencing used peripheral blood, obtained on day 0 of AZD1222 vaccination. The V gene is TRBV6-4, the J gene TRBJ1-2; D gene unclear. CDR3 amino acids: CASSPAGANYGYTF. DNA of the CDR3: TGTGCCAGCAGCCCGGCGGGCGCTAACTATGGCTACACCTTC.